These 7 T cell receptor beta chains were sequenced from one sample in a study of preoperative IRX-2 immunotherapy in early breast cancer. Treatment defined: preoperative locoregional IRX-2 cytokine immunotherapy. The data were produced by immunoSEQ multiplex PCR, yet TCRdb's version contains in-frame clones alone and is incomplete. Counted here are about 98,000 clones, roughly 89% occurring once; the ten biggest clones make up over 2%. The input for sequencing was tumor tissue, taken after IRX-2 immunotherapy. The receptor source for this set is a human donor with breast cancer.

The chain is built from TRBV18 and TRBJ1-3, with 8 bases lining up with TRBD1. The ends lost 4 bases at V and 0 bases at J; junction bases unmatched: 2. Germline V gives CDR1 KGHSH, CDR2 LQKENI. There are 15 residues in the CDR3. The CDR3 sequence: CASSQDRDSGNTIYF. The CDR3 DNA reads as TGTGCCAGCTCACAGGACAGGGACTCTGGAAACACCATATATTTT.

This clone has a single count. This chain joins TRBV5-1 and TRBJ2-7; 9 bases are a match to TRBD1. This CDR3 has 14 residues. Germline trimming cut 0 bases from V and 7 bases from J; bases unmatched to any gene: 5. CDR1 is SGHRS, CDR2 YFSETQ, per germline. The DNA for the CDR3 is TGCGCCAGCAGCTTGGCCCGGGACAGGGTAGAGCAGTACTTC. This sequence encodes CASSLARDRVEQYF. Drawing the rest from reference TRBV5-1 and TRBJ2-7, the complete variable domain is KAGVTQTPRYLIKTRGQQVTLSCSPISGHRSVSWYQQTPGQGLQFLFEYFSETQRNKGNFPGRFSGRQFSNSRSEMNVSTLELGDSALYLCASSLARDRVEQYFGPGTRLTVT.

This chain uses TRBV18 with TRBJ2-1; 10 positions agree with TRBD1. The CDR3 extends over 23 amino acids. J gave up 2 bases and V 2 bases, and 24 bases lay outside the gene matches. Germline CDR1 and CDR2: KGHSH and LQKENI. In DNA, the CDR3 is TGTGCCAGCTCACCATTCCTTTCAGGTTCGGGACAGGGGTCATCAGCTCCCTACAATGAGCAGTTCTTC. It encodes CASSPFLSGSGQGSSAPYNEQFF.

The V gene is TRBV28, the J gene TRBJ2-2; D possibly corresponds to TRBD1 (6 bases). The CDR3 length is 15 residues. Germline loops: CDR1 MDHEN, CDR2 SYDVKM. The V end was cut by 11 bases, the J end by 0 bases, with 16 bases between. For the CDR3, the DNA is TGTGCCGCCCCCTCAGGGGAATCGAACACCGGGGAGCTGTTTTTT. It translates to CAAPSGESNTGELFF. Full variable domain (remainder filled in from reference TRBV28 and TRBJ2-2): DVKVTQSSRYLVKRTGEKVFLECVQDMDHENMFWYRQDPGLGLRLIYFSYDVKMKEKGDIPEGYSVSREKKERFSLILESASTNQTSMYLCAAPSGESNTGELFFGEGSRLTVL.

The chain is built from TRBV19 and TRBJ1-6; TRBD1 matches at 8 bases. The ends lost 5 bases at V and 7 bases at J; junction bases unmatched: 7. The CDR3 sequence is 15 residues long. Per the germline V gene, CDR1 is LNHDA and CDR2 is SQIVND (reference sequence). The CDR3 DNA reads as TGTGCCAGTAGTTCGTGGACAGGGAAAAATTCACCCCTCCACTTT. This gives the protein CASSSWTGKNSPLHF.

As concerns this clone: Other DNA sequences in this sample translate to the same CDR3. The rearrangement joins TRBV30 to TRBJ1-5, with D unclear. This CDR3 spans 12 amino acids. CDR1 and CDR2 (germline): GTSNPN, SVGIG (reference sequence). V was cut by 0 bases and J by 4 bases, with 4 bases left in between. Written as DNA, the CDR3 is TGTGCCTGGAGTGTAGGTAATCAGCCCCAGCATTTT. It encodes CAWSVGNQPQHF.

The gene calls are TRBV5-1 and TRBJ2-1, with 8 bases aligning to TRBD2. The CDR3 spans 14 residues. Germline V gene lookup returns CDR1 SGHRS and CDR2 YFSETQ. Losses at the gene ends were 1 base for V and 10 bases for J; bases not matched to a gene: 7. The CDR3, as DNA: TGCGCCAGCAGCTTGACAGCGGGGGCCGCCGAGCAGTTCTTC. It codes for CASSLTAGAAEQFF.